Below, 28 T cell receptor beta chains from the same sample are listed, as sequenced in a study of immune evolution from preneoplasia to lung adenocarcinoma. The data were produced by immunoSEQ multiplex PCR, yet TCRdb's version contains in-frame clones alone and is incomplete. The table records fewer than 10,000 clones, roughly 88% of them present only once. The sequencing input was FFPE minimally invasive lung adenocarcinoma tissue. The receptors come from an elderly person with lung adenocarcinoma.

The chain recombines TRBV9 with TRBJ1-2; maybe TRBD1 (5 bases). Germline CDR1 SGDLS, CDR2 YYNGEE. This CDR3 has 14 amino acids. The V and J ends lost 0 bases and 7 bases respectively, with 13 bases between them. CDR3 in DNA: TGTGCCAGCAGCGTAGGGGGCGGGCAATTTGGCTACACCTTC. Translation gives CASSVGGGQFGYTF.

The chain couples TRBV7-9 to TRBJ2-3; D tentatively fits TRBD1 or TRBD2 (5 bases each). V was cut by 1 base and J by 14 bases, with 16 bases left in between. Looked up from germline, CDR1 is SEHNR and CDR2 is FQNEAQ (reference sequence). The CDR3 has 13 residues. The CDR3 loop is CASSLEPGPQRYF. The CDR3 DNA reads TGTGCCAGCAGCTTAGAGCCGGGACCTCAGCGGTATTTT.

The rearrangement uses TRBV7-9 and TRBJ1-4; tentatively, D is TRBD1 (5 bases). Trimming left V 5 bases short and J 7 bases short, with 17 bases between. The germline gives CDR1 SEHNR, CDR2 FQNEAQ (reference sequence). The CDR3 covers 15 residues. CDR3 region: CASSQSGGKSEKLFF. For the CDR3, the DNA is TGTGCCAGCAGCCAATCGGGGGGTAAAAGTGAAAAACTGTTTTTT.

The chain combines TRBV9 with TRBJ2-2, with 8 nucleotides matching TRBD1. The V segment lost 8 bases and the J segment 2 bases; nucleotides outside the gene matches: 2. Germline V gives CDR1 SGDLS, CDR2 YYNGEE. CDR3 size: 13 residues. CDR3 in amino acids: CASTGGNTGELFF. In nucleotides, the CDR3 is TGTGCCAGTACAGGGGGTAACACCGGGGAGCTGTTTTTT.

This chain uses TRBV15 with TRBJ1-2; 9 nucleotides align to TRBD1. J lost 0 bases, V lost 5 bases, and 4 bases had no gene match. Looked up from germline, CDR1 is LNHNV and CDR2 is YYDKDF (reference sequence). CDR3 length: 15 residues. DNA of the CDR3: TGTGCCACCAGCTCACGGACAGGGGCTAACTATGGCTACACCTTC. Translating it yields CATSSRTGANYGYTF.

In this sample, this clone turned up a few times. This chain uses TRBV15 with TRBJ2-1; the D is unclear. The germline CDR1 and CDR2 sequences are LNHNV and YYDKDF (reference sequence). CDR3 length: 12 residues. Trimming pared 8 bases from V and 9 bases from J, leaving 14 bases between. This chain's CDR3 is CATGLGSTEQFF. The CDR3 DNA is TGTGCCACCGGGCTGGGATCAACTGAGCAGTTCTTC.

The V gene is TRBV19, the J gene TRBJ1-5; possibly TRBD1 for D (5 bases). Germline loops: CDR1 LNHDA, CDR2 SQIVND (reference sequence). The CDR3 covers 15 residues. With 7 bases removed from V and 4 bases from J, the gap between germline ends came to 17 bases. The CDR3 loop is CASIQEGTLNQPQHF. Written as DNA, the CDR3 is TGTGCCAGTATCCAGGAGGGGACCCTTAATCAGCCCCAGCATTTT.

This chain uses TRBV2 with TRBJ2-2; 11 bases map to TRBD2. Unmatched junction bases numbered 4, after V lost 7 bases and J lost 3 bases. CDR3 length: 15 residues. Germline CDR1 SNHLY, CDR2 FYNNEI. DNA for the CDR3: TGTGCCAGCAACCGACTAGCGGGGTACACCGGGGAGCTGTTTTTT. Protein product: CASNRLAGYTGELFF.

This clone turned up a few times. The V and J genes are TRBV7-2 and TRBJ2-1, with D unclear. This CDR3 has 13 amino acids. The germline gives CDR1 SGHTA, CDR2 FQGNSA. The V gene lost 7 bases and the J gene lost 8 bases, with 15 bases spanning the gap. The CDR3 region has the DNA TGTGCCAGCACCCCGGGCGTTCCACATGAGCAGTTCTTC. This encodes CASTPGVPHEQFF.

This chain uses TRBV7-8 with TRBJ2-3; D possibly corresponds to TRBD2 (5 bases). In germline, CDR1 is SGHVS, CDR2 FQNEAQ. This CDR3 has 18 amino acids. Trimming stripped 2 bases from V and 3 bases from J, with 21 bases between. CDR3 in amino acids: CASSLLGGWTRGTDTQYF. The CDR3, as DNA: TGTGCCAGCAGCTTACTGGGTGGCTGGACCCGAGGGACAGATACGCAGTATTTT. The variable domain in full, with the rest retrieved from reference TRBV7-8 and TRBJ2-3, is GAGVSQSPRYKVAKRGQDVALRCDPISGHVSLFWYQQALGQGPEFLTYFQNEAQLDKSGLPSDRFFAERPEGSVSTLKIQRTQQEDSAVYLCASSLLGGWTRGTDTQYFGPGTRLTVL.

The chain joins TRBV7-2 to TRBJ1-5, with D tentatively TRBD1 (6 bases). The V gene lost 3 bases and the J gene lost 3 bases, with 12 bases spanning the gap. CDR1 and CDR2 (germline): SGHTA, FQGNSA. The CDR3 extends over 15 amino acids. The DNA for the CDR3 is TGTGCCAGCAGCTTGAGTGGGACAAACAATCAGCCCCAGCATTTT. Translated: CASSLSGTNNQPQHF.

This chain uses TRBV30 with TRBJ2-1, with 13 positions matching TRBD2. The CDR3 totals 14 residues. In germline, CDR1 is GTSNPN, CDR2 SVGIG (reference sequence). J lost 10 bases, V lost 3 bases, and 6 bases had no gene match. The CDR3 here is CAWRLAGGPGEQFF. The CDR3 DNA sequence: TGTGCCTGGAGACTAGCGGGAGGGCCTGGGGAGCAGTTCTTC.

Here the CDR3 reads CASSLADRNTGELFF. The DNA for the CDR3 is TGTGCCAGCAGCTTGGCTGACAGGAACACCGGGGAGCTGTTTTTT. The chain joins TRBV5-6 to TRBJ2-2; weak D call: TRBD1 (5 bases). This CDR3 comprises 15 residues. V lost 0 bases and J 1 base, leaving 7 bases between the germline ends. Germline CDR1 SGHDT, CDR2 YYEEEE.

CDR3 sequence: CASSEAIDPRELEQYF. The CDR3 DNA reads TGTGCCAGCAGTGAAGCGATAGATCCCCGGGAACTCGAGCAGTACTTC. This chain links TRBV2 with TRBJ2-7; weak D call: TRBD2 (5 bases). Germline values: CDR1 SNHLY, CDR2 FYNNEI. This CDR3 has 16 residues. V was cut by 0 bases and J by 6 bases, with 18 bases left in between.

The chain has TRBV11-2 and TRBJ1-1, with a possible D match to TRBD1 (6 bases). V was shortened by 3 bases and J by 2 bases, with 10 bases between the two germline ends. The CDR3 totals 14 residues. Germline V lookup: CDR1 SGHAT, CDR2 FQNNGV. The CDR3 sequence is CASSLGARNTEAFF. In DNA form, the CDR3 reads TGTGCCAGCAGCTTGGGGGCAAGAAACACTGAAGCTTTCTTT.

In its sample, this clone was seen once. The CDR3, as DNA: TGCGCCAATCTGGGACAGACAGATACGCAGTATTTT. Amino acids: CANLGQTDTQYF. The chain has TRBV10-1 and TRBJ2-3, with TRBD1 matching 7 bases. The CDR3 consists of 12 residues. The V gene's germline CDR1 is WNHNN and CDR2 SYGVQD (reference sequence). The ends lost 10 bases at V and 3 bases at J; junction bases unmatched: 4.

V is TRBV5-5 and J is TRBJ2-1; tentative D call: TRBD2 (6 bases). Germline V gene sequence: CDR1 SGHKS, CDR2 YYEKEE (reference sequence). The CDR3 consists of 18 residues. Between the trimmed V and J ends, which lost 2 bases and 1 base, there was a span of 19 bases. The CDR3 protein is CASSLSPTASASYNEQFF. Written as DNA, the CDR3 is TGTGCCAGCAGCTTATCCCCAACAGCTAGCGCTTCCTACAATGAGCAGTTCTTC. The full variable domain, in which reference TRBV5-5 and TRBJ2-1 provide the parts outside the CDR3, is DAGVTQSPTHLIKTRGQQVTLRCSPISGHKSVSWYQQVLGQGPQFIFQYYEKEERGRGNFPDRFSARQFPNYSSELNVNALLLGDSALYLCASSLSPTASASYNEQFFGPGTRLTVL.

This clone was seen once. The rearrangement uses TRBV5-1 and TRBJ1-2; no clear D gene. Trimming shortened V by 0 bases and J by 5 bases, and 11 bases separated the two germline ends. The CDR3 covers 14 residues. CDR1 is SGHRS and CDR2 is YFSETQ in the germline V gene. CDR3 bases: TGCGCCAGCAGCTTGGGGACCGTACTTTATGGCTACACCTTC. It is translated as CASSLGTVLYGYTF.

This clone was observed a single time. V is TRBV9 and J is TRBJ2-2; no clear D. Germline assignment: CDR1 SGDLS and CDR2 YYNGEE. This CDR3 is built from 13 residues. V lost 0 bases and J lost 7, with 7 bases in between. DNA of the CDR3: TGTGCCAGCAGCGTAGATCCAGACGGGGAGCTGTTTTTT. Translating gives CASSVDPDGELFF.

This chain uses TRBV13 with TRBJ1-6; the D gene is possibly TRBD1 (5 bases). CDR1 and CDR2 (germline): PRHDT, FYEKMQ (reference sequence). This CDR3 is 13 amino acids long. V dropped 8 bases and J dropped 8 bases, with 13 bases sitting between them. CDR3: CASRRGAYSPLHF. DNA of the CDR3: TGTGCCAGCCGCCGAGGGGCATATTCACCCCTCCACTTT.

The CDR3 nucleotides read TGTGCCAGCAGTTCTAGCGGGAGGGGATCCTACGAGCAGTACTTC. Protein product: CASSSSGRGSYEQYF. The rearrangement uses TRBV5-4 and TRBJ2-7, with 12 bases aligning to TRBD2. This CDR3 has 15 amino acids. Germline-derived CDR1 and CDR2 are SGHNT and YYREEE (reference sequence). Trimming removed 5 bases from V and 1 base from J; junction bases left unmatched: 4.

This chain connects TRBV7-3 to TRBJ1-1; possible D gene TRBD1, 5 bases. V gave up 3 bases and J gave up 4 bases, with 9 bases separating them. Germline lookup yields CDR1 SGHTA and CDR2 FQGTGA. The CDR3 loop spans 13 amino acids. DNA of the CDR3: TGTGCCAGCAGCTTCCAGGGAGGCACTGAAGCTTTCTTT. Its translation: CASSFQGGTEAFF.

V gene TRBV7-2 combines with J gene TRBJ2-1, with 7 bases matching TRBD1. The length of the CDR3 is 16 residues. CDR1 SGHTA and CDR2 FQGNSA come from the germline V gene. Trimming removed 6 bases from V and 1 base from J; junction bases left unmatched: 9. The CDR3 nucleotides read TGTGCCAGCAGGAATGACCTGGGACAGTCCTACAATGAGCAGTTCTTC. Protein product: CASRNDLGQSYNEQFF.

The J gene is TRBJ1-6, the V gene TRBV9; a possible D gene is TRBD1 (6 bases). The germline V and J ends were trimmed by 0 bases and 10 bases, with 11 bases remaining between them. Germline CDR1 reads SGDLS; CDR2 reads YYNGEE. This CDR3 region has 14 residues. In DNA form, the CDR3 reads TGTGCCAGCAGCGTAGGGTGGGGGCGATCACCCCTCCACTTT. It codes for CASSVGWGRSPLHF.

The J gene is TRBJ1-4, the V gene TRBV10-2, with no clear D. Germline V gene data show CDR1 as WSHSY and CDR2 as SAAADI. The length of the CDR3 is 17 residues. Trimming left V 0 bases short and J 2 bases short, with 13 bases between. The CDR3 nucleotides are TGCGCCAGCAGTGAGTCCGGGCGTGGTTGGACTAATGAAAAACTGTTTTTT. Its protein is CASSESGRGWTNEKLFF.

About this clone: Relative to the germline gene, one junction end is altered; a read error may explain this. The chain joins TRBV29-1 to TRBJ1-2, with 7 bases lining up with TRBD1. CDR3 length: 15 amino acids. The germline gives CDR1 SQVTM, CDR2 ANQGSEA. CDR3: CSVDAGQLANYSYTF. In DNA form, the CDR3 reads TGCAGCGTTGATGCGGGACAGCTCGCTAACTATAGCTACACCTTC.

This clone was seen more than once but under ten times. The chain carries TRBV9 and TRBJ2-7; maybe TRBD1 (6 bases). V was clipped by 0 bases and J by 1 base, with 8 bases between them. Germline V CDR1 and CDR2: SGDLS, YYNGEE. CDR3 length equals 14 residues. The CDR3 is CASSVGTASYEQYF. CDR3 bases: TGTGCCAGCAGCGTAGGGACAGCTTCCTACGAGCAGTACTTC.

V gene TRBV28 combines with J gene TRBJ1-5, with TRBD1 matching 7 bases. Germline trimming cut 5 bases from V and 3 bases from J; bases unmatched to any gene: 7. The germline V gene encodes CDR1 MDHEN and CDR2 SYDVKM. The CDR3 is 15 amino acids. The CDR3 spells CASSLHRGPNQPQHF. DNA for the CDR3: TGTGCCAGCAGTCTTCACAGGGGCCCCAATCAGCCCCAGCATTTT.